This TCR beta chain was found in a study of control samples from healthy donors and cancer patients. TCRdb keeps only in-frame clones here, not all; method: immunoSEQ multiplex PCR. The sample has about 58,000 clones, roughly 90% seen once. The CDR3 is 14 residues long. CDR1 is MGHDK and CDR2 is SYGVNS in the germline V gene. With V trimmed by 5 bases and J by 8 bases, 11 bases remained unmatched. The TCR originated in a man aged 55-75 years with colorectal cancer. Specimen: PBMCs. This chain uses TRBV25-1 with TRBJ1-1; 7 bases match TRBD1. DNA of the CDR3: TGTGCCAGCAGTTTGAGGGGGCGTATGGCCGAAGCTTTCTTT. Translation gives CASSLRGRMAEAFF. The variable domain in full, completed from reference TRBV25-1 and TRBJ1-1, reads EADIYQTPRYLVIGTGKKITLECSQTMGHDKMYWYQQDPGMELHLIHYSYGVNSTEKGDLSSESTVSRIRTEHFPLTLESARPSHTSQYLCASSLRGRMAEAFFGQGTRLTVV.